These 6 T cell receptor beta chains were all obtained from the same sample, sequenced in a study of beta chain features in type 1 diabetes. Expressed TCRB transcripts were sequenced, since all the RNA that had been isolated was reverse transcribed. The assay was immunoSEQ multiplex PCR, and TCRdb's table has in-frame clones only and misses some. The data show about 240,000 clones, about 25% seen once. The sample consisted of central memory CD4+ T cells from blood. The receptors were sampled from a young man in good health.

The gene calls are TRBV2 and TRBJ2-1, with D unresolved. Germline CDR1 SNHLY, CDR2 FYNNEI. Trimming left V 5 bases short and J 10 bases short, with 9 bases between. The CDR3 is 11 amino acids. CDR3 DNA: TGTGCCAGCAGTCCGGAGAGCGAGCAGTTCTTC. Amino acid sequence: CASSPESEQFF.

This rearrangement joins TRBV5-6 to TRBJ2-7; 9 nucleotides agree with TRBD1. This CDR3 has 15 amino acids. Per the germline V gene, CDR1 is SGHDT and CDR2 is YYEEEE. J lost 1 base, V lost 4 bases, and 6 bases had no gene match. CDR3 bases: TGTGCCAGCAGCCCCGGGACAGGGCGATCCTACGAGCAGTACTTC. Its translation: CASSPGTGRSYEQYF.

There are a few counts of this clone. This chain links TRBV28 with TRBJ2-1, with D possibly matching TRBD1 (6 bases). CDR3 size: 12 residues. Germline CDR1 is MDHEN and CDR2 is SYDVKM. CDR3 DNA sequence: TGTGCTTGGGGGCCACGTCATAATGAGCAGTTCTTC. Translated: CAWGPRHNEQFF.

There are many counts of this clone. The V gene is TRBV29-1, the J gene TRBJ2-5; the D is unclear. The V end lost 0 bases, the J end lost 5 bases, and 7 bases lay between the germline ends. The CDR3 contains 12 residues. From germline, CDR1 is SQVTM and CDR2 ANQGSEA. The DNA of the CDR3 is TGCAGCGTTGAAGACGCCCGGGAGACCCAGTACTTC. Amino acid sequence: CSVEDARETQYF.

Note on this clone: This clone may be a read error of a much larger clone one base away. V is TRBV23-1 and J is TRBJ2-1, with D possibly being TRBD1 (5 bases). TRBV23-1 counts as an open reading frame of uncertain function. CDR3 length: 16 residues. V shed 0 bases and J shed 2 bases, with 11 bases lying between them. CDR3 protein: CASSQSGRAPYNEQFF. The CDR3, as DNA: TGCGCCAGCAGTCAATCGGGCAGGGCGCCCTACAATGAGCAGTTCTTC.

The V call is TRBV6-1, the J call TRBJ2-3, with no clear D. Looked up from germline, CDR1 is MNHNS and CDR2 is SASEGT. Trimming removed 1 base at V and 2 bases at J, with 10 bases between. The CDR3 runs to 15 residues. The CDR3, as DNA: TGTGCCAGCAGTGAAGGGTATGGCTTCACAGATACGCAGTATTTT. Its protein is CASSEGYGFTDTQYF.